These 13 T cell receptor beta chains were sequenced from one sample in a study of shared clonotypes between healthy human individuals. Positive CCR7 selection of CD45RO-negative cells yielded the naive CD8 cells, and terminally differentiated effector memory CD45RA+ cells were excluded. Using immunoSEQ multiplex PCR, the repertoire was profiled, and TCRdb retains in-frame clones only, with some absent. The sample lists 660,000 or so clones, roughly 96% occurring once. The sequencing input was naive CD8+ T cells sorted from blood. All receptors come from a woman in her 30s in good health.

The gene calls are TRBV30 and TRBJ1-2; D not certain. This CDR3 spans 13 amino acids. Germline CDR1 GTSNPN, CDR2 SVGIG (reference sequence). The ends were cut back, 4 bases at V and 4 bases at J, with 13 bases in the middle. DNA for the CDR3: TGTGCCTGGAAGACCGACCCGTTCTATGGCTACACCTTC. Its protein product is CAWKTDPFYGYTF.

The V call is TRBV28, the J call TRBJ1-1; perhaps TRBD1 as D (5 bases). Germline CDR1 reads MDHEN; CDR2 reads SYDVKM. V was pared by 0 bases and J by 3 bases, with 8 bases between. This CDR3 spans 14 amino acids. The CDR3, as DNA: TGTGCCAGCAGTTTATGGGGGGGAGACACTGAAGCTTTCTTT. As protein: CASSLWGGDTEAFF.

This chain uses TRBV7-9 with TRBJ2-7; D tentatively reads TRBD1 or TRBD2 (6 bases each). This CDR3 spans 13 amino acids. Germline lookup yields CDR1 SEHNR and CDR2 FQNEAQ (reference sequence). Trimming cost V 5 bases and J 5 bases, with 13 bases left between them. The CDR3 bases are TGTGCCAGCAGCGCCGCCGGGGGCCACGAGCAGTACTTC. It encodes CASSAAGGHEQYF. Filled out from reference TRBV7-9 and TRBJ2-7, the complete variable domain reads DTGVSQNPRHKITKRGQNVTFRCDPISEHNRLYWYRQTLGQGPEFLTYFQNEAQLEKSRLLSDRFSAERPKGSFSTLEIQRTEQGDSAMYLCASSAAGGHEQYFGPGTRLTVT.

J is TRBJ2-3 and V is TRBV4-1; D is uncertain. This CDR3 spans 11 amino acids. Germline V lookup: CDR1 MGHRA, CDR2 YSYEKL. Deletions cut 6 bases from V and 2 bases from J, with 3 bases between. CDR3 residues: CASRTTDTQYF. In DNA, the CDR3 is TGCGCCAGCAGAACCACAGATACGCAGTATTTT.

A single count supports this clone. The chain recombines TRBV4-2 with TRBJ2-5; D is perhaps TRBD1 or TRBD2 (6 bases each). The DNA end lines up better with TRBJ2-7; the J call may be wrong. Germline loops: CDR1 LGHNA, CDR2 YNFKEQ. The CDR3 covers 16 residues. CDR3 bases: TGTGCCAGCAGCCAGGCGCCGATCTCGGAGGGGGGCGAGCAGTACTTC. Its protein is CASSQAPISEGGEQYF.

With respect to this clone: This CDR3 is also generated by other DNA sequences in the sample. The V gene is TRBV13, the J gene TRBJ2-7; 7 bases fit TRBD2. Trimming cost V 2 bases and J 0 bases; bases outside gene matches: 1. Germline V gives CDR1 PRHDT, CDR2 FYEKMQ (reference sequence). The CDR3 consists of 14 residues. Here the CDR3 DNA reads TGTGCCAGCAGCTTAAGACTAGCCTCCTACGAGCAGTACTTC. This encodes CASSLRLASYEQYF.

The V call is TRBV5-6, the J call TRBJ2-2; 12 nucleotides agree with TRBD2. The CDR3 runs to 16 residues. Germline CDR1 SGHDT, CDR2 YYEEEE. Trimming at V came to 4 bases and at J to 3 bases, leaving 4 bases not matched to a gene. This chain's CDR3 is CASSLRLAGDTGELFF. The CDR3 coding sequence is TGTGCCAGCAGCCTGAGACTAGCGGGAGACACCGGGGAGCTGTTTTTT.

The chain couples TRBV6-6 to TRBJ2-3; D is unclear. The CDR3 contains 16 residues. Germline V gene data show CDR1 as MNHNY and CDR2 as SVGAGI (reference sequence). Trimming took 0 bases from V and 1 from J, leaving 11 bases between them. The CDR3 nucleotides are TGTGCCAGCAGTTACTCGAGGATAGAGGGCACAGATACGCAGTATTTT. The encoded protein is CASSYSRIEGTDTQYF.

The rearrangement joins TRBV7-2 to TRBJ2-4; 9 bases fit TRBD1. Germline values: CDR1 SGHTA, CDR2 FQGNSA. V shed 6 bases and J 1 base; nucleotides not matched to a gene: 13. The CDR3 runs 18 residues. The CDR3 sequence is CASSLDRGLVWAKNIQYF. The CDR3 DNA reads TGTGCCAGCAGTTTGGACAGGGGCCTGGTCTGGGCCAAAAACATTCAGTACTTC.

A few counts support this clone. Other DNA variants within this sample encode the same CDR3. This rearrangement joins TRBV7-9 to TRBJ1-5; D call uncertain. Germline-derived CDR1 and CDR2 are SEHNR and FQNEAQ (reference sequence). Trimming shortened V by 0 bases and J by 5 bases, and 2 bases separated the two germline ends. The CDR3 is 12 amino acids. In DNA, the CDR3 is TGTGCCAGCAGCTTAGCGGATCAGCCCCAGCATTTT. It yields the protein CASSLADQPQHF.

This chain links TRBV29-1 with TRBJ2-1; the match to TRBD2 covers 8 bases. This CDR3 is 12 amino acids long. V was pared by 4 bases and J by 6 bases, with 2 bases of the junction left unmatched. Germline V lookup: CDR1 SQVTM, CDR2 ANQGSEA. The chain's CDR3 is CSVVAGFNEQFF. The CDR3 region has the DNA TGCAGCGTTGTAGCGGGGTTCAATGAGCAGTTCTTC.

This clone was detected once. The chain combines TRBV19 with TRBJ1-2; a possible D gene is TRBD1 (6 bases). V gave up 2 bases and J gave up 2 bases, with 9 bases separating them. The CDR3 length is 14 residues. Germline V gene data show CDR1 as LNHDA and CDR2 as SQIVND (reference sequence). For the CDR3, the DNA is TGTGCCAGTAGTATACAGGGGCAAAACTATGGCTACACCTTC. Translated, it gives CASSIQGQNYGYTF.

This clone occurred once. Given the absence of the conserved phenylalanine or tryptophan at the CDR3 end, a read error is likely. The DNA is left out, because the CDR3 cannot be placed on it with certainty; the CDR3 is given as TCRdb lists it. This chain connects TRBV19 to TRBJ2-7; the table names TRBD2, a call not compared with the DNA. The CDR3 has 10 amino acids, counting both end residues. The V gene's germline CDR1 is LNHDA and CDR2 SQIVND (reference sequence). Here the CDR3 reads CASSIGPKWR.